One sample yielded the 30 T cell receptor beta chains listed below, sequenced in a study of T cell clonotyping in hematopoietic cell transplantation. Time point noted: recipient sample about 28 days before transplant, after cytoreduction. The method was immunoSEQ multiplex PCR; TCRdb's version includes in-frame clones alone and lacks a portion of them. The repertoire includes tens of thousands of clones, roughly 91% of them detected once, and around 2.1% sits in the top ten. Specimen: peripheral blood mononuclear cells, collected before stem cell transplant. The receptors here all came from a man between 50 and 59 years old with acute myeloid leukemia. Some clones in this sample may be carry-over from other donors' samples.

The gene calls are TRBV30 and TRBJ2-3, with 11 bases fitting TRBD2. Germline-derived CDR1 and CDR2 are GTSNPN and SVGIG (reference sequence). This CDR3 has 17 amino acids. V shed 0 bases, J shed 7 bases, and the junction held 12 bases outside the gene matches. The CDR3: CAWSVGLAGGTSHTQYF. The CDR3 region has the DNA TGTGCCTGGAGTGTTGGATTAGCGGGAGGGACCTCTCATACGCAGTATTTT.

Here the CDR3 reads CASSQAQGRATEAFF. CDR3 coding DNA: TGCGCCAGCAGCCAAGCACAGGGGAGGGCCACTGAAGCTTTCTTT. This rearrangement joins TRBV4-3 to TRBJ1-1, with 7 bases that match TRBD1. V gave up 1 base and J gave up 4 bases; unmatched junction bases: 6. This CDR3 is 15 amino acids long. Germline-derived CDR1 and CDR2 are LGHNA and YSLEER.

The chain has TRBV2 and TRBJ1-2; 10 nucleotides line up with TRBD1. The germline V gene encodes CDR1 SNHLY and CDR2 FYNNEI. Unmatched junction bases numbered 7, after V lost 6 bases and J lost 6 bases. The CDR3 spans 14 residues. CDR3 sequence: CASRADRGLDGYTF. The CDR3 bases are TGTGCCAGCAGAGCCGACAGGGGGCTTGATGGCTACACCTTC.

J is TRBJ2-1 and V is TRBV5-6, with D uncertain. The V end lost 0 bases, the J end lost 4 bases, and 11 bases lay between the germline ends. CDR3 length equals 15 residues. Germline CDR1 and CDR2: SGHDT and YYEEEE. CDR3: CASSLGTVLYNEQFF. DNA of the CDR3: TGTGCCAGCAGCTTGGGAACGGTATTATACAATGAGCAGTTCTTC.

This chain joins TRBV27 and TRBJ2-3; perhaps TRBD2 as D (5 bases). V was shortened by 2 bases and J by 0 bases, with 12 bases between the two germline ends. CDR1 is MNHEY and CDR2 is SMNVEV in the germline V gene (reference sequence). The CDR3 extends over 16 amino acids. DNA for the CDR3: TGTGCCAGCAGTTTAGAGGGAGCAGCTAGCACAGATACGCAGTATTTT. Translating gives CASSLEGAASTDTQYF.

The gene calls are TRBV7-9 and TRBJ2-1, with 8 bases that match TRBD2. This CDR3 is 16 amino acids long. Germline V lookup: CDR1 SEHNR, CDR2 FQNEAQ (reference sequence). After removal of 5 bases from V and 10 bases from J, the junction contained 16 bases not matched to a gene. As DNA, the CDR3 is TGTGCCAGCAGCCTCGACGGGGGGGGGAGAGGGAACGAGCAGTTCTTC. It encodes CASSLDGGGRGNEQFF. The full variable domain, completed using reference TRBV7-9 and TRBJ2-1, is DTGVSQNPRHKITKRGQNVTFRCDPISEHNRLYWYRQTLGQGPEFLTYFQNEAQLEKSRLLSDRFSAERPKGSFSTLEIQRTEQGDSAMYLCASSLDGGGRGNEQFFGPGTRLTVL.

The chain links TRBV6-1 to TRBJ2-5; unclear D gene. Germline V gene data show CDR1 as MNHNS and CDR2 as SASEGT. The CDR3 totals 15 residues. The V gene lost 2 bases and the J gene lost 5 bases, with 15 bases spanning the gap. CDR3 in amino acids: CASSEPIYPSETQYF. CDR3 coding DNA: TGTGCCAGCAGTGAACCAATCTACCCATCGGAGACCCAGTACTTC.

The CDR3 region is CASSSHRDHEQYF. CDR3 bases: TGTGCCAGCAGCTCCCACAGGGACCACGAGCAGTACTTC. The chain has TRBV28 and TRBJ2-7; possibly TRBD1 for D (6 bases). Trimming took off 6 bases at V and 5 bases at J, with 14 bases between the two ends. This CDR3 is 13 amino acids long. Germline CDR1 is MDHEN and CDR2 is SYDVKM.

The gene calls are TRBV18 and TRBJ1-5, with 10 bases matching TRBD1. The V gene end was trimmed by 3 bases and the J gene end by 6 bases; junction bases not matched to a gene: 2. This CDR3 spans 14 amino acids. Germline CDR1 is KGHSH and CDR2 is LQKENI. In DNA form, the CDR3 reads TGTGCCAGCTCACCTGACAGGGGGCGTCAGCCCCAGCATTTT. Amino acid sequence: CASSPDRGRQPQHF.

The chain combines TRBV6-5 with TRBJ2-1, with no clear D. The V and J ends lost 4 bases and 12 bases respectively, with 16 bases between them. CDR1 is MNHEY, CDR2 SVGAGI, per germline. This CDR3 is 13 amino acids long. In nucleotides, the CDR3 is TGTGCCAGCAGTTCCGGGCCACTTAGTCGGCAGTTCTTC. Translation: CASSSGPLSRQFF.

The J gene is TRBJ2-1, the V gene TRBV29-1; D remains unclear. CDR1 is SQVTM, CDR2 ANQGSEA, per germline. The length of the CDR3 is 14 residues. The V and J ends lost 7 bases and 5 bases respectively, with 18 bases between them. CDR3 sequence reads: CSAPAAPGNNEQFF. The CDR3 nucleotides read TGCAGCGCCCCAGCAGCCCCAGGAAACAATGAGCAGTTCTTC.

The chain uses TRBV9 and TRBJ1-6; D ambiguous. V was cut by 2 bases and J by 7 bases, with 10 bases left in between. CDR1 is SGDLS and CDR2 is YYNGEE in the germline V gene. The CDR3 consists of 14 residues. The DNA of the CDR3 is TGTGCCAGCAGCGTCGCAGCCCTAAATTCACCCCTCCACTTT. As protein: CASSVAALNSPLHF.

The chain is built from TRBV5-1 and TRBJ2-3, with unresolved D. The V gene lost 4 bases and the J gene lost 1 base, with 13 bases spanning the gap. Per germline, CDR1 SGHRS and CDR2 YFSETQ. The CDR3 extends over 15 amino acids. The CDR3 sequence is CASSLGLGGTDTQYF. The CDR3 nucleotides read TGCGCCAGCAGCCTGGGTTTGGGTGGCACAGATACGCAGTATTTT.

V usage is TRBV6-1 and J usage is TRBJ1-1, with 9 bases aligning to TRBD1. The CDR3 length is 13 residues. The junction had 4 bases not matched to a gene; V was cut back by 7 bases and J by 4 bases. Germline CDR1 and CDR2: MNHNS and SASEGT. The CDR3 is CASTPTGGTEAFF. CDR3 nucleotides: TGTGCCAGCACCCCGACAGGGGGCACTGAAGCTTTCTTT.

The sample holds one count of this clone. The chain combines TRBV20-1 with TRBJ2-5; D gene unclear. Between the trimmed V and J ends, which lost 6 bases and 4 bases, there was a span of 6 bases. The germline CDR1 and CDR2 sequences are DFQATT and SNEGSKA (reference sequence). The CDR3 is 10 residues long. CDR3 nucleotides: TGCAGTGCCCCGATAGAGACCCAGTACTTC. Translating it yields CSAPIETQYF.

The chain employs TRBV6-1 and TRBJ2-7; 7 positions match TRBD2. CDR1 is MNHNS and CDR2 is SASEGT in the germline V gene. Trimming cost V 6 bases and J 0 bases; bases outside gene matches: 8. This CDR3 has 15 residues. Here the CDR3 DNA reads TGTGCCAGCAGATCTTATAGCGGGCACTCCTACGAGCAGTACTTC. Translation gives CASRSYSGHSYEQYF.

The rearrangement joins TRBV27 to TRBJ1-2; 8 nucleotides align to TRBD1. This CDR3 has 16 amino acids. The germline CDR1 and CDR2 sequences are MNHEY and SMNVEV (reference sequence). V was clipped by 5 bases and J by 0 bases; unmatched bases: 8. CDR3 sequence reads: CASSSSWTGSNYGYTF. The DNA of the CDR3 is TGTGCCAGCAGTAGCTCATGGACAGGGTCTAACTATGGCTACACCTTC.

The chain has TRBV27 and TRBJ2-6, with 8 bases that match TRBD1. V gave up 8 bases and J gave up 2 bases; unmatched junction bases: 5. CDR1 and CDR2 (germline): MNHEY, SMNVEV (reference sequence). This CDR3 has 15 amino acids. The CDR3 DNA follows: TGTGCCAGCTCTTACAGGGGGGCTGGGGCCAACGTCCTGACTTTC. It translates to CASSYRGAGANVLTF. The variable domain in full, with the rest retrieved from reference TRBV27 and TRBJ2-6, is EAQVTQNPRYLITVTGKKLTVTCSQNMNHEYMSWYRQDPGLGLRQIYYSMNVEVTDKGDVPEGYKVSRKEKRNFPLILESPSPNQTSLYFCASSYRGAGANVLTFGAGSRLTVL.

The chain employs TRBV5-6 and TRBJ2-5; 9 bases are shared with TRBD2. Germline V gene lookup returns CDR1 SGHDT and CDR2 YYEEEE. Losses at the gene ends were 2 bases for V and 2 bases for J; bases not matched to a gene: 7. This CDR3 has 16 residues. The CDR3 DNA is TGTGCCAGCAGCTTTACAATGGGACTAGCTCAAGAGACCCAGTACTTC. This encodes CASSFTMGLAQETQYF.

The chain employs TRBV5-6 and TRBJ2-2; D possibly corresponds to TRBD2 (6 bases). The germline V gene encodes CDR1 SGHDT and CDR2 YYEEEE. The V end was cut by 0 bases, the J end by 8 bases, with 20 bases between. CDR3 size: 17 residues. Written as DNA, the CDR3 is TGTGCCAGCAGCTTGGAATGGACCCTGGCCGGGGGTGGGGAGCTGTTTTTT. It specifies CASSLEWTLAGGGELFF.

This clone came up once. V gene TRBV10-3 combines with J gene TRBJ2-5; 7 bases match TRBD2. Germline V CDR1 and CDR2: ENHRY, SYGVKD. The CDR3 spans 14 residues. Losses at the gene ends were 3 bases for V and 5 bases for J; bases not matched to a gene: 6. The CDR3 nucleotides are TGTGCCATCAGTGATGGGGGGGTTTGGGAGACCCAGTACTTC. Protein product: CAISDGGVWETQYF.

The rearrangement links TRBV5-1 to TRBJ2-7, with D maybe TRBD2 (6 bases). Per the germline V gene, CDR1 is SGHRS and CDR2 is YFSETQ. Trimming cost V 1 base and J 4 bases, with 12 bases left between them. This CDR3 is 14 amino acids long. CDR3 region: CASSLRRGGYEQYF. DNA for the CDR3: TGCGCCAGCAGCTTGAGGAGGGGCGGGTACGAGCAGTACTTC.

V usage is TRBV4-1 and J usage is TRBJ1-6, with a weak D call TRBD1 (6 bases). The CDR3 loop spans 16 amino acids. Germline lookup yields CDR1 MGHRA and CDR2 YSYEKL. V lost 1 base, J lost 6 bases, and 13 bases lay in between. This CDR3 reads CASSQVLPRGNSPLHF. CDR3 bases: TGCGCCAGCAGCCAAGTGTTGCCCAGGGGTAATTCACCCCTCCACTTT.

This chain uses TRBV5-8 with TRBJ2-7, with D perhaps TRBD1 or TRBD2 (5 bases each). Germline CDR1 and CDR2: SGHTS and YDEGEE. The germline V and J ends were trimmed by 6 bases and 2 bases, with 18 bases remaining between them. This CDR3 region has 15 residues. The CDR3 loop is CASTSRPGRTYEQYF. For the CDR3, the DNA is TGTGCCAGCACCTCCCGACCGGGACGGACCTACGAGCAGTACTTC.

The J gene is TRBJ2-5, the V gene TRBV5-4; 9 bases fit TRBD2. V lost 4 bases, J lost 4 bases, and 5 bases stayed unmatched. The CDR3 has 14 amino acids. Per germline, CDR1 SGHNT and CDR2 YYREEE (reference sequence). In DNA, the CDR3 is TGTGCCAGCAGCCCAATGGGACTAGCAGAGACCCAGTACTTC. This codes for CASSPMGLAETQYF.

V is TRBV7-2 and J is TRBJ2-3; weak D call: TRBD2 (6 bases). The CDR3 loop spans 15 amino acids. CDR1 is SGHTA and CDR2 is FQGNSA in the germline V gene. Trimming left V 5 bases short and J 2 bases short, with 14 bases between. The CDR3 spells CASSRQAGITDTQYF. The CDR3 nucleotides read TGTGCCAGCAGCCGCCAGGCGGGGATCACAGATACGCAGTATTTT.

The chain recombines TRBV10-3 with TRBJ2-2, with 12 bases identical to TRBD1. V lost 6 bases and J lost 6; bases outside the gene matches: 5. This CDR3 spans 15 amino acids. Germline V gene sequence: CDR1 ENHRY, CDR2 SYGVKD. This CDR3 reads CAIRRGQGASGELFF. For the CDR3, the DNA is TGTGCCATCAGGCGGGGACAGGGGGCGTCCGGGGAGCTGTTTTTT.

This clone showed up just once. The chain has TRBV18 and TRBJ1-2, with D tentatively TRBD1 (5 bases). V was cut by 6 bases and J by 10 bases, with 18 bases left in between. Per germline, CDR1 KGHSH and CDR2 LQKENI. This CDR3 spans 13 amino acids. The CDR3 protein is CASSAGGRNDYTF. Written as DNA, the CDR3 is TGTGCCAGCTCTGCTGGGGGGAGGAACGACTACACCTTC.

This chain uses TRBV4-2 with TRBJ1-2; D is unclear. The germline gives CDR1 LGHNA, CDR2 YNFKEQ. Trimming took 3 bases from V and 4 from J, leaving 21 bases between them. This CDR3 spans 17 amino acids. CDR3 protein: CASSQVFSQETIYGYTF. The CDR3 coding sequence is TGTGCCAGCAGCCAGGTCTTTAGTCAGGAGACCATCTATGGCTACACCTTC.

The chain uses TRBV7-2 and TRBJ1-5, with D hard to call. V was shortened by 1 base and J by 3 bases, with 7 bases between the two germline ends. The CDR3 is 14 amino acids. Germline values: CDR1 SGHTA, CDR2 FQGNSA. The CDR3 loop reads CASSLVGNNQPQHF. The CDR3 DNA reads as TGTGCCAGCAGCTTAGTGGGAAACAATCAGCCCCAGCATTTT.